This T cell receptor (beta chain) was profiled in a study of prognosis after radiotherapy for stage I lung cancer. Looking at the study overall: Stage I non-small cell lung cancer patients were enrolled from April 2018 to January 2019.

With two-round multiplex PCR, TCR beta CDR3 sequences were amplified from genomic DNA. Primers targeting each individual TRBV and TRBJ gene were applied in first-round PCR. Each CDR3 protein is one row after TCRdb ran MiXCR on the multiplex PCR reads. The data hold approximately 22,000 distinct CDR3 sequences, with roughly 41% observed a single time. Blood draws of roughly 5.6 milliliters of peripheral blood occurred at each of two time points. The CDR3 is 16 residues long. Trimming pared 8 bases from V and 5 bases from J, leaving 24 bases between. Per germline, CDR1 MNHNS and CDR2 SASEGT. Study-wide results and caveats: For the expanded TCR clones, whether they were tumor-specific was not determined. Median unique TCR clone counts of about 9,200 versus 6,500 showed a fall after stereotactic body radiation therapy.

Comments on this clonotype: Its antigen is not known.

The sample in question was PBMCs, obtained before or after stereotactic body radiation therapy (not recorded which). The V and J genes are TRBV6-1 and TRBJ1-2; TRBD1 might be the D (6 bases). The clonotype was recovered from a donor over 45 with non-small cell lung cancer. The CDR3 protein is CASSGGRVRTGYGYTF. The CDR3 DNA is TGTGCCAGCTCTGGGGGCAGGGTGCGTACTGGTTATGGCTACACCTTC.